This T cell receptor beta chain was profiled in a study of blood T cells in healthy people across ages (dated by TCRdb to the mid-2010s). In terms of the full investigation: In model experiments, template switching captured about one uniquely barcoded TCR beta cDNA molecule for every two T cells. For two donors (one aged 18 to 30 and one aged 80 or older), the study analyzed two additional independent replicas of 1 million unique cDNA reads from the same blood draw. The study measured age-related changes in TCR beta repertoire diversity using deep sequencing normalized with unique cDNA molecular identifiers. Donors were grouped into four age groups: young (average approximately 16 years), middle-aged (about 40), aged (around 60) and long-lived (about 82). To avoid experimental bias, donors of different ages were distributed randomly across sequencing lanes. What the study reported, not specific to this receptor: As age increased, observed TCR beta diversity per million T cells dropped in a roughly linear way, and a significant reduction was already evident by age about 40. Estimates of total diversity based on one million sequenced T cells were considered lower bounds and underestimates. Conclusive comparison of naive and antigen-experienced compartments was prevented by the profiling of bulk unsorted PBMCs. Compared with the aged group, the long-lived group had more naive CD4+ T cells, fewer expanded clones and increased TCR diversity, suggesting age selection. Because donor CMV infection status was unknown, age-related changes in expanded clonotypes were potentially confounded. The percentage of naive T cells measured by flow cytometry correlated strongly with observed TCR beta diversity.

With respect to this clonotype: Its antigen target is currently unknown. Per-nucleotide qualities are absent, and no much larger clonotype sits a single base away.

The roughly 39 donors, aged 6 to 90 years, were systemically healthy Caucasian individuals from Russia. Each donor gave 8 to 10 milliliters of peripheral blood, drawn into EDTA-treated Vacutainer tubes. PBMCs were isolated by Ficoll-Paque density-gradient centrifugation, with at least 6.5 million obtained per sample. Trizol reagent was used to extract total RNA from PBMCs, with at least 6 micrograms per sample. For every donor, an aliquot of PBMCs went through flow cytometry to measure the percentages of naive CD45RAhigh/CD27high T cells. Spanning cysteine to phenylalanine, the CDR3 consists of 15 amino acids. Of all the DNA, just the CDR3 is kept, 45 bases in frame from base 1. CDR1 SEHNR and CDR2 FQNEAQ are derived from the germline V gene (reference sequence). Cut back by 5 bases and 0 bases, the V and J ends lie 13 bases apart. Libraries were built with 5' RACE. The reads were generated on an Illumina HiSeq 2500. A second PCR of about 6 to 11 cycles was run with a J-beta primer mix and a sample-barcoded 5' primer. A unique molecular identifier was introduced onto each TCR beta cDNA molecule by a template-switch 5' adaptor carrying 12 random nucleotides. Each sample yielded at least 3 million CDR3-containing paired-end reads. First-strand cDNA synthesis was performed from all RNA using the Mint cDNA synthesis kit, with priming by a TRBC-specific oligonucleotide. All cDNA was treated with uracil-DNA glycosylase and then went through a first 18-cycle PCR with the universal primers M1SS and BC2_uni_R. The authors' analysis ran thus. For normalization, 1 million high-quality reads were randomly selected from each sample, with every read carrying a distinct molecular identifier. Reads sharing molecular identifiers were discarded rather than binned into consensus sequences. CDR3 identification, clonotype clustering and error correction used MiTCR with a Q25 quality threshold and the strictest error-elimination algorithm. A nonparametric unseen species model with Euler transformation was used to estimate lower-bound total TCR beta diversity. TCRdb took the public reads, trimmed them with fastp at Q25, ran MiXCR for clone calling and kept in-frame beta chains. Rows are unified per CDR3 protein, each entry keeping the most common DNA and genes. TCRdb's processing, not the authors', yielded these V and J calls. Recorded for this sample are around 1.5 million distinct CDR3 sequences; around 42% of them occurred a single time. The biggest ten clones account for 7% to 9% of the sample.

The sequence derives from a woman aged 18 to 35 in good health. The sequenced sample was blood. The chain is assembled from TRBV7-9 and TRBJ1-1; possibly the D gene is TRBD1, per 6 matching bases. At the DNA level, the sequence is TGTGCCAGCAGCGTAGGACAGCAGCTGAACACTGAAGCTTTCTTT. This translates into CASSVGQQLNTEAFF.